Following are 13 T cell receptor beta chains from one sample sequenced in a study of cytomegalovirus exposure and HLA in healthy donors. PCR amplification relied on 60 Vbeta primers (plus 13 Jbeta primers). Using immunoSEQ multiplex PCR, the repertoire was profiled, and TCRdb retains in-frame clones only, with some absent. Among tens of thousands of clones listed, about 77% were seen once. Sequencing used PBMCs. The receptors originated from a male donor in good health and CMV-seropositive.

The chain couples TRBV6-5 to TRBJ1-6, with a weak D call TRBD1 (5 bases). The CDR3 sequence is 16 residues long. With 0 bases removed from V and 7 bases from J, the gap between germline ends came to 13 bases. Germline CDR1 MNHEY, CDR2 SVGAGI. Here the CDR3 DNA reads TGTGCCAGCAGTTACTCGAGAACACGGGGGAATTCACCCCTCCACTTT. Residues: CASSYSRTRGNSPLHF.

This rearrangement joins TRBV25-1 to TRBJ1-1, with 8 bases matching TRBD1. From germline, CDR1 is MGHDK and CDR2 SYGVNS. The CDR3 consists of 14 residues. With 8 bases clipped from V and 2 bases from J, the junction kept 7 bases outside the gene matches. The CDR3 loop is CASRDRGQNTEAFF. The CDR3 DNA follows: TGTGCCAGCCGAGACAGGGGACAAAACACTGAAGCTTTCTTT.

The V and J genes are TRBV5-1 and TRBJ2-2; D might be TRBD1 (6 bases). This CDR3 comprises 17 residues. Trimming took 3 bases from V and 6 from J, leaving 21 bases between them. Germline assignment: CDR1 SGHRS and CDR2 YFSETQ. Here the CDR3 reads CASSSGTGKEKAGELFF. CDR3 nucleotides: TGCGCCAGCAGCTCGGGTACAGGGAAAGAAAAGGCCGGGGAGCTGTTTTTT.

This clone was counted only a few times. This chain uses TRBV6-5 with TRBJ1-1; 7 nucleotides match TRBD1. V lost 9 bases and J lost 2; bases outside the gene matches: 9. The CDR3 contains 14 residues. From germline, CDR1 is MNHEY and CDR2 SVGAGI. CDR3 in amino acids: CASRRDRGNTEAFF. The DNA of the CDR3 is TGTGCCAGTCGCCGGGACAGAGGAAACACTGAAGCTTTCTTT.

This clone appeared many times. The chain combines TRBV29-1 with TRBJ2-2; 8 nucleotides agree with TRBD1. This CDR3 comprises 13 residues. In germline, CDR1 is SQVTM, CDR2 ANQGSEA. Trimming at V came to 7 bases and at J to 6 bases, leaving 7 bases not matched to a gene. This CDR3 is CSASQGEAGELFF. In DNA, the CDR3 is TGCAGCGCCTCACAGGGGGAGGCCGGGGAGCTGTTTTTT.

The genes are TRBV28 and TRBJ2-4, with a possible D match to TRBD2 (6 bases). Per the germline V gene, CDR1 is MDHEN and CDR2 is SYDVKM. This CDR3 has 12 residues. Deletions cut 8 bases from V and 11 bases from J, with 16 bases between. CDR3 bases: TGTGCCAGCGGCGGGGATTATTGGCTTCAGTACTTC. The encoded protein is CASGGDYWLQYF. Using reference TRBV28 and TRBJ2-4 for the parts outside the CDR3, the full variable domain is DVKVTQSSRYLVKRTGEKVFLECVQDMDHENMFWYRQDPGLGLRLIYFSYDVKMKEKGDIPEGYSVSREKKERFSLILESASTNQTSMYLCASGGDYWLQYFGAGTRLSVL.

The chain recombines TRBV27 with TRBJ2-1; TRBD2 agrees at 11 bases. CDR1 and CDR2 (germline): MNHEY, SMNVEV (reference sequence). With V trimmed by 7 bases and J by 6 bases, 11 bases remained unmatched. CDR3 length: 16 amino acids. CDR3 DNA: TGTGCCAGCAAGGGGATGGCGGGACTAGCGGCCAATGAGCAGTTCTTC. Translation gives CASKGMAGLAANEQFF.

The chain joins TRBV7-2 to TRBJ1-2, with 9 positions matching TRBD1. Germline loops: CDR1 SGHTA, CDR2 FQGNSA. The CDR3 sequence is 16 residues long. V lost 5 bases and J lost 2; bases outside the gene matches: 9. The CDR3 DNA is TGTGCCAGCAGCAAAGGACCGGGACAGGGAAACTATGGCTACACCTTC. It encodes CASSKGPGQGNYGYTF.

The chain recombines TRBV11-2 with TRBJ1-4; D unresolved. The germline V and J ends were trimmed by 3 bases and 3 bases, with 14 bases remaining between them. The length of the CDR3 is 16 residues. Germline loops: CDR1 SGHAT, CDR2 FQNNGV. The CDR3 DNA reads TGTGCCAGCAGCTTGGACCATCGGAGGGCTAATGAAAAACTGTTTTTT. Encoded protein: CASSLDHRRANEKLFF.

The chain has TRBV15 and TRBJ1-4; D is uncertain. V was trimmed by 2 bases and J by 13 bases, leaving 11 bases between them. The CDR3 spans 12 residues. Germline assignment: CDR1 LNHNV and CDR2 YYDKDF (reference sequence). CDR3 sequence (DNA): TGTGCCACCAGCAGACCCCGAGGCGGACTGTTTTTT. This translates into CATSRPRGGLFF.

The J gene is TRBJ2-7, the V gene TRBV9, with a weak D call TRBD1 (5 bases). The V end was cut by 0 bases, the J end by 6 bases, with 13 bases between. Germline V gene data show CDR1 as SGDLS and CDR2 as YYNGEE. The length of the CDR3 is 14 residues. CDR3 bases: TGTGCCAGCAGCGTAGGCGGCAGGGATAGCGAGCAGTACTTC. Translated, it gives CASSVGGRDSEQYF.

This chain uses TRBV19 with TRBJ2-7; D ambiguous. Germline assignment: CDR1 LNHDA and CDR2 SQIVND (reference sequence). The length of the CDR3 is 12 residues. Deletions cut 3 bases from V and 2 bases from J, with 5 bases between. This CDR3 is CASSIPPYEQYF. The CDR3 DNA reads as TGTGCCAGTAGTATCCCTCCCTACGAGCAGTACTTC. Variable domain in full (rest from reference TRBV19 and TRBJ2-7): DGGITQSPKYLFRKEGQNVTLSCEQNLNHDAMYWYRQDPGQGLRLIYYSQIVNDFQKGDIAEGYSVSREKKESFPLTVTSAQKNPTAFYLCASSIPPYEQYFGPGTRLTVT.

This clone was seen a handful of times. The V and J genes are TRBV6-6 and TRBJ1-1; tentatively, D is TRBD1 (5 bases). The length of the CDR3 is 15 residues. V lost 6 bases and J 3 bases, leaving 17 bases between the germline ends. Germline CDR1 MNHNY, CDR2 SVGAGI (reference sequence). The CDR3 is CASRDIDSRDTEAFF. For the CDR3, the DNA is TGTGCCAGCAGGGACATTGACAGTCGAGACACTGAAGCTTTCTTT.